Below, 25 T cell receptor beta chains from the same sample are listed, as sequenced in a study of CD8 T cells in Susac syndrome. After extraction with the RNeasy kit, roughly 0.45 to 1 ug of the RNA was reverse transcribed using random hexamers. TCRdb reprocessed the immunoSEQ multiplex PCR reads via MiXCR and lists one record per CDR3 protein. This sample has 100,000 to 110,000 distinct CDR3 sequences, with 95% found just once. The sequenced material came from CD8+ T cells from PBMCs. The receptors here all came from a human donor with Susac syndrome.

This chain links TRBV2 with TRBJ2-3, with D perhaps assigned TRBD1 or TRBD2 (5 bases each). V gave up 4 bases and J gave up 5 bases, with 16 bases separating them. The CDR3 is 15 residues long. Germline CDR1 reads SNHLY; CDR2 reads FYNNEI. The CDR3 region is CASSGVDEGRDTQYF. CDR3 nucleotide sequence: TGTGCCAGCAGTGGGGTGGACGAGGGGAGAGATACGCAGTATTTT.

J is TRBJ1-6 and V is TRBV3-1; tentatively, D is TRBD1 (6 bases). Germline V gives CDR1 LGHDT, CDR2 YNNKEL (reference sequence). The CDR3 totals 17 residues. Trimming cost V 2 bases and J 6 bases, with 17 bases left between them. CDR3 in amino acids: CASSQQRGQKVNSPLHF. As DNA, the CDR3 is TGTGCCAGCAGCCAACAACGGGGGCAGAAAGTTAATTCACCCCTCCACTTT. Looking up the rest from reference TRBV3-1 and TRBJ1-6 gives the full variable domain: DTAVSQTPKYLVTQMGNDKSIKCEQNLGHDTMYWYKQDSKKFLKIMFSYNNKELIINETVPNRFSPKSPDKAHLNLHINSLELGDSAVYFCASSQQRGQKVNSPLHFGNGTRLTVT.

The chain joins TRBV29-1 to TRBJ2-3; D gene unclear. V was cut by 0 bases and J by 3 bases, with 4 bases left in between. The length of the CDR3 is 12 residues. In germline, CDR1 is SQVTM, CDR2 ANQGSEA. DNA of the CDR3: TGCAGCGTTGAAGAAGGAACAGATACGCAGTATTTT. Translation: CSVEEGTDTQYF.

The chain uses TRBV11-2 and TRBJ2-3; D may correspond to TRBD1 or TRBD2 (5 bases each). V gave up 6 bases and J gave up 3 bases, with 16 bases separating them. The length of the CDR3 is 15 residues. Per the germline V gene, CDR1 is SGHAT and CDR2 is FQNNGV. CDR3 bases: TGTGCCAGCAGGCCAGTGGGGGTTCGGACAGATACGCAGTATTTT. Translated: CASRPVGVRTDTQYF.

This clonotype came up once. The chain's CDR3 is CASSLAREYGYTF. The CDR3 DNA follows: TGCGCCAGCAGCTTGGCCCGGGAATATGGCTACACCTTC. The chain joins TRBV5-1 to TRBJ1-2; unclear D gene. The CDR3 sequence is 13 residues long. Germline CDR1 reads SGHRS; CDR2 reads YFSETQ. The V gene lost 0 bases and the J gene lost 5 bases, with 8 bases spanning the gap.

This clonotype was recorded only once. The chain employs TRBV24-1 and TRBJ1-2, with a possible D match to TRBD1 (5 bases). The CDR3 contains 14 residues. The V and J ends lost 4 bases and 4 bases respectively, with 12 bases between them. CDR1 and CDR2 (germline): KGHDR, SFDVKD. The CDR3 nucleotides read TGTGCCACCAGTGAACGGCGACAGAGCTATGGCTACACCTTC. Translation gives CATSERRQSYGYTF.

CDR3 nucleotide sequence: TGTGCCAGCTCACTCGACAGGGCCCAACTATATGGCTACACCTTC. Its protein product is CASSLDRAQLYGYTF. The chain has TRBV18 and TRBJ1-2; TRBD1 agrees at 7 bases. Trimming removed 4 bases from V and 5 bases from J; junction bases left unmatched: 10. CDR3 length: 15 amino acids. Looked up from germline, CDR1 is KGHSH and CDR2 is LQKENI. The variable domain in full, with the rest retrieved from reference TRBV18 and TRBJ1-2, is NAGVMQNPRHLVRRRGQEARLRCSPMKGHSHVYWYRQLPEEGLKFMVYLQKENIIDESGMPKERFSAEFPKEGPSILRIQQVVRGDSAAYFCASSLDRAQLYGYTFGSGTRLTVV.

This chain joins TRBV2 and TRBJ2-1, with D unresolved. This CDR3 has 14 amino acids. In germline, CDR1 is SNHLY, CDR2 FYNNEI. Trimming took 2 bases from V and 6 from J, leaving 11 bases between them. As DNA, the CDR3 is TGTGCCAGCAGTGAAAGGAATAGGGCCAATGAGCAGTTCTTC. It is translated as CASSERNRANEQFF. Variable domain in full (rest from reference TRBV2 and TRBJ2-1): EPEVTQTPSHQVTQMGQEVILRCVPISNHLYFYWYRQILGQKVEFLVSFYNNEISEKSEIFDDQFSVERPDGSNFTLKIRSTKLEDSAMYFCASSERNRANEQFFGPGTRLTVL.

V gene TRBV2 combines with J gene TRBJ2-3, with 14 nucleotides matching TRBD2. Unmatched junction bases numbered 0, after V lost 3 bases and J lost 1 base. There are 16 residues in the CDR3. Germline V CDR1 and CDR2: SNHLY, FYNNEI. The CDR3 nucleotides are TGTGCCAGCAGTGAGGGACTAGCGGGAGGCACAGATACGCAGTATTTT. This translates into CASSEGLAGGTDTQYF.

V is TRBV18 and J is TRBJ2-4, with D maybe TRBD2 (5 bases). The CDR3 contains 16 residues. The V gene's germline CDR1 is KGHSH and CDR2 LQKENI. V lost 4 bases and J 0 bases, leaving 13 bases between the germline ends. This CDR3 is CASSLLRGLAKNIQYF. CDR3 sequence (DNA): TGTGCCAGCTCACTTCTTCGCGGACTAGCCAAAAACATTCAGTACTTC.

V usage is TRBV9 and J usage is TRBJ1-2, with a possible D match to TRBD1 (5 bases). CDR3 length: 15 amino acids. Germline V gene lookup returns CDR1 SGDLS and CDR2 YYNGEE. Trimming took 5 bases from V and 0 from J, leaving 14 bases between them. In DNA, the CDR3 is TGTGCCAGCAGTGACTCAGGGTTAGCTAACTATGGCTACACCTTC. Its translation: CASSDSGLANYGYTF.

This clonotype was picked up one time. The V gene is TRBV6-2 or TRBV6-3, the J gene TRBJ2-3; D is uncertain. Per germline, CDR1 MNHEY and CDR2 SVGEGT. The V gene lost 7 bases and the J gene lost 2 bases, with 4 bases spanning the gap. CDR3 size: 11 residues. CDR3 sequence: CASTNTDTQYF. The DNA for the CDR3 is TGTGCCAGCACTAACACAGATACGCAGTATTTT.

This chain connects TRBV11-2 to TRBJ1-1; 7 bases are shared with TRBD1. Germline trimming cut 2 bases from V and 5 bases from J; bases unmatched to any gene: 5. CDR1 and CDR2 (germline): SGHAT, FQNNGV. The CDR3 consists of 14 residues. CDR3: CASSLTGVWTEAFF. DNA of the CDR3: TGTGCCAGCAGCTTAACAGGGGTCTGGACTGAAGCTTTCTTT.

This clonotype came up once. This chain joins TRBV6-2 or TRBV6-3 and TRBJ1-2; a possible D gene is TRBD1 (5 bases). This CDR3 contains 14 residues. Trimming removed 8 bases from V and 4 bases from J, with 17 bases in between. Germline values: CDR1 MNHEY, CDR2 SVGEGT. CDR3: CASFYSGHPYGYTF. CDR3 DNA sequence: TGTGCCAGCTTTTATTCCGGACATCCCTATGGCTACACCTTC.

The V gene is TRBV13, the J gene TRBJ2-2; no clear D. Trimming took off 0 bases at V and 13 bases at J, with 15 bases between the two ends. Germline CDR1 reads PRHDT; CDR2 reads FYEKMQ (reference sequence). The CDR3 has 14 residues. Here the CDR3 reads CASSLGLDAGRLFF. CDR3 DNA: TGTGCCAGCAGCTTAGGTTTGGATGCCGGTCGGCTGTTTTTT.

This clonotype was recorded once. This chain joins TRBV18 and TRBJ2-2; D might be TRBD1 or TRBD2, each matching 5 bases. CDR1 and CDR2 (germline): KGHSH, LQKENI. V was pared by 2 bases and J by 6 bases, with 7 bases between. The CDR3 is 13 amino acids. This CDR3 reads CASSPRGAGELFF. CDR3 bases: TGTGCCAGCTCACCAAGGGGAGCCGGGGAGCTGTTTTTT.

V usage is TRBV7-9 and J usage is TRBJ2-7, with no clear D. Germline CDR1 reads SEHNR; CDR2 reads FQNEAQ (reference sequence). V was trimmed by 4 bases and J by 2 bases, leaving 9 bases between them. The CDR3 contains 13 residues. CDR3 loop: CASSYTAAYEQYF. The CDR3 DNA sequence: TGTGCCAGCAGCTACACTGCAGCCTACGAGCAGTACTTC.

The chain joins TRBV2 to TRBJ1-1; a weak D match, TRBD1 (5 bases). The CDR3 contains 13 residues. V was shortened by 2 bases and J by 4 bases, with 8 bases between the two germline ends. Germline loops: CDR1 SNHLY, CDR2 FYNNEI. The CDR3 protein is CASSESGFTEAFF. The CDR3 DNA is TGTGCCAGCAGTGAATCAGGGTTCACTGAAGCTTTCTTT.

The CDR3 sequence: CASSLEQHSSYEQYF. CDR3 sequence (DNA): TGTGCCAGCAGCTTAGAACAGCACAGCTCCTACGAGCAGTACTTC. The chain has TRBV7-8 and TRBJ2-7, with D uncertain. Germline V lookup: CDR1 SGHVS, CDR2 FQNEAQ. The CDR3 runs to 15 residues. V gave up 1 base and J gave up 0 bases, with 10 bases separating them.

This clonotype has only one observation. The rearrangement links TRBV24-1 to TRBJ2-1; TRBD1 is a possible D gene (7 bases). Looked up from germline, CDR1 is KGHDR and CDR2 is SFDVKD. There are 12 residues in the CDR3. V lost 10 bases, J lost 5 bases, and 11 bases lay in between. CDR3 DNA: TGTGCCACGGGCAGGGGGGACAATGAGCAGTTCTTC. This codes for CATGRGDNEQFF.

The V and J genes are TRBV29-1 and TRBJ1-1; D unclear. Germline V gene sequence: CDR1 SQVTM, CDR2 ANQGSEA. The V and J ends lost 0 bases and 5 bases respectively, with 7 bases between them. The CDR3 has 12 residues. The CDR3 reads CSVEDPRTEAFF. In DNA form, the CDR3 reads TGCAGCGTTGAAGATCCGAGGACTGAAGCTTTCTTT.

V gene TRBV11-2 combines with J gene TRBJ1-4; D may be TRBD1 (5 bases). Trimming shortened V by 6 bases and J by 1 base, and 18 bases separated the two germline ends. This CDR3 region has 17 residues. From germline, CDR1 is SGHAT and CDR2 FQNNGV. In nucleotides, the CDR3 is TGTGCCAGCAGTGACCTGAGGGGCCAGGGAACTAATGAAAAACTGTTTTTT. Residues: CASSDLRGQGTNEKLFF. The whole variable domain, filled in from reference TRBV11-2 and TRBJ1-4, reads EAGVAQSPRYKIIEKRQSVAFWCNPISGHATLYWYQQILGQGPKLLIQFQNNGVVDDSQLPKDRFSAERLKGVDSTLKIQPAKLEDSAVYLCASSDLRGQGTNEKLFFGSGTQLSVL.

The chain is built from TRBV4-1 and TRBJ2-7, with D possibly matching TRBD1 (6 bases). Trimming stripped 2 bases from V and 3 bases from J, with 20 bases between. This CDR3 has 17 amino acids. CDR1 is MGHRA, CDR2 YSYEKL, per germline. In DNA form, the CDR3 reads TGCGCCAGCAGCCAAATTCCCCAGCTGGCAGGGGACTACGAGCAGTACTTC. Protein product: CASSQIPQLAGDYEQYF.

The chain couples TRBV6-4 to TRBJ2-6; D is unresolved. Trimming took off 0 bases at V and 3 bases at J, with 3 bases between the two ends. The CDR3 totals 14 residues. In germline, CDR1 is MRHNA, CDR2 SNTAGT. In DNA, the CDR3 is TGTGCCAGCAGTGACTCAGATGGGGCCAACGTCCTGACTTTC. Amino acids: CASSDSDGANVLTF.

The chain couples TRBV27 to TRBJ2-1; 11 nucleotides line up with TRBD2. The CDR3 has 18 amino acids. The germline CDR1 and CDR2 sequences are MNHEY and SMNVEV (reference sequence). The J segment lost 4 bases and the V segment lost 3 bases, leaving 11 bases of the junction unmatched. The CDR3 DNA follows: TGTGCCAGCAGTTTCCTTTCCTCTAGCGGGGGGTTATACAATGAGCAGTTCTTC. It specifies CASSFLSSSGGLYNEQFF.